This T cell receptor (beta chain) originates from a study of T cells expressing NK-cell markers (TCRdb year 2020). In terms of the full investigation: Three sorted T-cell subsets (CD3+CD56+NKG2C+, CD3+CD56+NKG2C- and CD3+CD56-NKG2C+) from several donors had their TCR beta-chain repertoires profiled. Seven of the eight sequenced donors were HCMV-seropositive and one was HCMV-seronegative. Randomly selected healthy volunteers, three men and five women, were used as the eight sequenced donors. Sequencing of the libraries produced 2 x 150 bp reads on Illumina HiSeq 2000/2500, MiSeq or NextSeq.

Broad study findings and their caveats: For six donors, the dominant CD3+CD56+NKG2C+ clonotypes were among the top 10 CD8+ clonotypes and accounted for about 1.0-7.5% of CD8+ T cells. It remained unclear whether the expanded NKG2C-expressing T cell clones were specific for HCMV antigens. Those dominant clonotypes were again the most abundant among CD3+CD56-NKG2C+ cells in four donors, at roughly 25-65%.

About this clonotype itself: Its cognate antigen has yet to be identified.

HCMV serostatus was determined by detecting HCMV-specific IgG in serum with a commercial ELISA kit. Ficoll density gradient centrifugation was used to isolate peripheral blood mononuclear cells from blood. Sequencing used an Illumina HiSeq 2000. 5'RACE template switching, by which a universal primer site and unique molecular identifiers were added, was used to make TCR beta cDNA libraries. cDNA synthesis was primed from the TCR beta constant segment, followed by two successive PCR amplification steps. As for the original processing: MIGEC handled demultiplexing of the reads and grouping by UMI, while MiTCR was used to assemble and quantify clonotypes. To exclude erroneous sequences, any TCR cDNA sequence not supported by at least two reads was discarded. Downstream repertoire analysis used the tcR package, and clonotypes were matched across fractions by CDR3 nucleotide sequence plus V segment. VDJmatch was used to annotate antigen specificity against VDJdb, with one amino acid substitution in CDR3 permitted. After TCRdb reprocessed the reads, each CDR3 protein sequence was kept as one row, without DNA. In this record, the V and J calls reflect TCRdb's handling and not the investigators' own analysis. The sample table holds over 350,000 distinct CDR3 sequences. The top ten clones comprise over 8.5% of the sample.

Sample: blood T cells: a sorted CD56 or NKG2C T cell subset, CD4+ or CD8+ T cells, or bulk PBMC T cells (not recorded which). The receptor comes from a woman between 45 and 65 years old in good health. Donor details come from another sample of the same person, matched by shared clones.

The CDR3 has the sequence CASSLAVASGSGKTQYF. The chain was built from TRBV5-1 and TRBJ2-5; TCRdb's D call of TRBD2 is untestable without DNA. CDR1 and CDR2 are read off the germline V gene as SGHRS and YFSETQ. The CDR3 holds 17 amino acids from the cysteine to the phenylalanine. No coding sequence is recorded. The reference TRBV5-1 and TRBJ2-5 proteins fill in what lies around the CDR3, so the full variable domain reads KAGVTQTPRYLIKTRGQQVTLSCSPISGHRSVSWYQQTPGQGLQFLFEYFSETQRNKGNFPGRFSGRQFSNSRSEMNVSTLELGDSALYLCASSLAVASGSGKTQYFGPGTRLLVL.